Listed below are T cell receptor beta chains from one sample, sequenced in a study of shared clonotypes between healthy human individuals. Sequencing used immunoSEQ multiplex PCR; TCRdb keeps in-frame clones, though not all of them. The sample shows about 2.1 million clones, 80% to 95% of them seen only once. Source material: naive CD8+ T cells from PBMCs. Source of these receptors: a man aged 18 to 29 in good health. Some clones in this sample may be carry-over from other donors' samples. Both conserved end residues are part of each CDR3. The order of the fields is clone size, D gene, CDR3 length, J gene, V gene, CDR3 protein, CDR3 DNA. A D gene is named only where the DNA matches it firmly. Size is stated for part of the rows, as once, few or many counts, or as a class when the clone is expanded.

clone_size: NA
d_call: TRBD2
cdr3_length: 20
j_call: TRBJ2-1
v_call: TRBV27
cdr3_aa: CATLRQGPTSGPYAYNEQFF
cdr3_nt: TGTGCCACGCTGAGACAGGGCCCGACTAGCGGGCCCTACGCCTACAATGAGCAGTTCTTC

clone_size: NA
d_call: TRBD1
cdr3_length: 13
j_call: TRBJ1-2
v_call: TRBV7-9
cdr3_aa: CASSSGQGNGYTF
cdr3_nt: TGTGCCAGCAGCTCGGGACAGGGTAACGGCTACACCTTC

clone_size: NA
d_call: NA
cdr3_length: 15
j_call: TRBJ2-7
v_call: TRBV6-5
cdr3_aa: CASSYSEGGNYEQYF
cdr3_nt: TGTGCCAGCAGTTACTCGGAGGGTGGAAACTACGAGCAGTACTTC

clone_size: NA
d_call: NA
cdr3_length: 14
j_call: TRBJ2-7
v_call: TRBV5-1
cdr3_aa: CASSSSRDGYEQYF
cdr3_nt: TGCGCCAGCAGCTCGTCCCGGGACGGTTACGAGCAGTACTTC

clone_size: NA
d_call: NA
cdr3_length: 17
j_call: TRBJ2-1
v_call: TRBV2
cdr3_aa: CASRERLLVSLYNEQFF
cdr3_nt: TGTGCCAGCAGGGAAAGGCTTCTAGTATCCTTGTACAATGAGCAGTTCTTC

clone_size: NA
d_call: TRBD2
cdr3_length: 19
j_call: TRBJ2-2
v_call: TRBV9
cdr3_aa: CASSPREFGSGGNTGELFF
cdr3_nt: TGTGCCAGCAGCCCTCGAGAGTTCGGTAGCGGGGGGAACACCGGGGAGCTGTTTTTT

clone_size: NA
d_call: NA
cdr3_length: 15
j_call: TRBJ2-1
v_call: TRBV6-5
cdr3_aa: CASSYRGDHSNEQFF
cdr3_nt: TGTGCCAGCAGTTACAGGGGCGACCATTCCAATGAGCAGTTCTTC

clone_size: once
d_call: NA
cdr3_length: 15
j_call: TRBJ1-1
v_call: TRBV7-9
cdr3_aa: CASSPGAGSPTEAFF
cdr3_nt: TGTGCCAGCAGCCCAGGGGCCGGGTCGCCAACTGAAGCTTTCTTT

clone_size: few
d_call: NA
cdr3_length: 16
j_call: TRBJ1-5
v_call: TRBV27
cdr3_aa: CASSLSFSGSNQPQHF
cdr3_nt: TGTGCCAGCAGTTTATCGTTCAGTGGGAGCAATCAGCCCCAGCATTTT

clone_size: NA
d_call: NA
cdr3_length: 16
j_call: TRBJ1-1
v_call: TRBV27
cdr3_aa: CASSPSWGDTGTEAFF
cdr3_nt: TGTGCCAGCAGCCCTTCGTGGGGGGACACCGGCACTGAAGCTTTCTTT

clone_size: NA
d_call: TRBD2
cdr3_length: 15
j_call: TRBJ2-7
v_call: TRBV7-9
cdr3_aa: CASSVGTSGRDEQYF
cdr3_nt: TGTGCCAGCAGCGTAGGGACTAGCGGGAGGGACGAGCAGTACTTC

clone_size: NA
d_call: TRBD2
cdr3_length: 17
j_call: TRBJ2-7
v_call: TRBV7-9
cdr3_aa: CASSGTSGRVFSDEQYF
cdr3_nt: TGTGCCAGCAGCGGGACTAGCGGGAGGGTGTTCAGCGACGAGCAGTACTTC

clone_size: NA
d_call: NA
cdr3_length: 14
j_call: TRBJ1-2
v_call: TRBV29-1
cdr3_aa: CSVEARGRLYGYTF
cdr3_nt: TGCAGCGTTGAAGCCCGGGGAAGACTCTATGGCTACACCTTC

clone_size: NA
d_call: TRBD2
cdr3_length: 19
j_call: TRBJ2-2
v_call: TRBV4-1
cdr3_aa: CASSQLGGRNLKNTGELFF
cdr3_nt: TGCGCCAGCAGCCAACTGGGCGGGAGGAACCTCAAAAACACCGGGGAGCTGTTTTTT

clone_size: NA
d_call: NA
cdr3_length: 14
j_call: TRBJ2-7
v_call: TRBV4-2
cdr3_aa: CASSTQPTRGEQYF
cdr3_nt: TGTGCCAGCAGCACACAGCCTACTCGCGGCGAGCAGTACTTC

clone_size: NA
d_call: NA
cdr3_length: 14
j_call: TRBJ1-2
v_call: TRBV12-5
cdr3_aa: CASAPPGLRTGYTF
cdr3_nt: TGTGCTAGTGCCCCTCCGGGGCTGAGGACTGGCTACACCTTC

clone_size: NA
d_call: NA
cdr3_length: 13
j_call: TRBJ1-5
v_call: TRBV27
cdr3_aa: CASSFNSNQPQHF
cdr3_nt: TGTGCCAGCAGTTTCAACAGCAATCAGCCCCAGCATTTT

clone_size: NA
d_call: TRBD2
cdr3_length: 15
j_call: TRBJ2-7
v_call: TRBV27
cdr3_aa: CASSFTAGVRYEQYF
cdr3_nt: TGTGCCAGCAGTTTCACGGCGGGAGTCAGGTACGAGCAGTACTTC

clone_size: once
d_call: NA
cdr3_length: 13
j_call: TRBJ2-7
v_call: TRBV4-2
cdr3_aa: CASSQGLSYEQYF
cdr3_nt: TGTGCCAGCAGCCAAGGCCTCTCCTACGAGCAGTACTTC

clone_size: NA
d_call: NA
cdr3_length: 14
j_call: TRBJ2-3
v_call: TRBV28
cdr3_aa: CASSLGPLGDTQYF
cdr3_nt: TGTGCCAGCAGTTTAGGACCACTGGGAGATACGCAGTATTTT

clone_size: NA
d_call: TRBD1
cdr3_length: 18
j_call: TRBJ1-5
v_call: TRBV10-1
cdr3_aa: CASSEKGVTGVRNQPQHF
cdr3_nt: TGCGCCAGCAGTGAAAAGGGGGTGACAGGGGTCCGAAATCAGCCCCAGCATTTT

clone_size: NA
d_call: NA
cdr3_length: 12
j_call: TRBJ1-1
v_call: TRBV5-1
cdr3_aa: CASSLSGVEAFF
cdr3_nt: TGCGCCAGCAGCTTATCGGGGGTTGAAGCTTTCTTT

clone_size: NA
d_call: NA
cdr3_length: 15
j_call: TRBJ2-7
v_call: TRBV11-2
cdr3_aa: CASRFWETELYEQYF
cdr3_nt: TGTGCCAGCAGGTTTTGGGAGACAGAACTCTACGAGCAGTACTTC

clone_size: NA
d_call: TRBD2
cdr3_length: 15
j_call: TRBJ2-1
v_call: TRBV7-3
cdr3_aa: CASSFFSGAYNEQFF
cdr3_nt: TGTGCCAGCAGCTTCTTTAGCGGGGCGTACAATGAGCAGTTCTTC

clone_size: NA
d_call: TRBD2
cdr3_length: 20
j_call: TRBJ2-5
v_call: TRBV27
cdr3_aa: CASSLYSPLTATSVQETQYF
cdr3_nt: TGTGCCAGCAGTTTATACTCACCCCTCACTGCGACTAGCGTACAAGAGACCCAGTACTTC

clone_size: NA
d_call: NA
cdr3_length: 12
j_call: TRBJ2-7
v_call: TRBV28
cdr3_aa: CASIDLSDEQYF
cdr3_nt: TGTGCCAGCATCGACCTGTCGGACGAGCAGTACTTC

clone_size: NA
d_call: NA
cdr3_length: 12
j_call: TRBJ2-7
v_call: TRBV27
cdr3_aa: CASSPHSYEQYF
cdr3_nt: TGTGCCAGCAGTCCCCACTCCTACGAGCAGTACTTC

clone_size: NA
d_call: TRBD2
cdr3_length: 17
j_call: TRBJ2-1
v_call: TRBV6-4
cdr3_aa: CASSDSLLAGVNNEQFF
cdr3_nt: TGTGCCAGCAGTGACTCTTTATTGGCGGGAGTCAACAATGAGCAGTTCTTC

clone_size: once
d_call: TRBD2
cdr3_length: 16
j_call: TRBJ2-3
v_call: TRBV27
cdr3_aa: CASKTRTSGSTDTQYF
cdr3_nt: TGTGCCAGCAAAACTAGGACTAGCGGGAGCACAGATACGCAGTATTTT

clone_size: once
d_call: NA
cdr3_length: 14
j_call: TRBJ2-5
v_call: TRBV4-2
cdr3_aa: CASSQETPQETQYF
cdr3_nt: TGTGCCAGCAGCCAAGAAACCCCCCAAGAGACCCAGTACTTC

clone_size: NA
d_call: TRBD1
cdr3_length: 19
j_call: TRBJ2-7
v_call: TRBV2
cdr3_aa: CASSEFIGTGEGSRYEQYF
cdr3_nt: TGTGCCAGCAGTGAATTTATCGGGACAGGGGAAGGTAGTAGGTACGAGCAGTACTTC

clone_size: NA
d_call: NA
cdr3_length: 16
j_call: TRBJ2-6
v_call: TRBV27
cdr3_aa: CASSRVWAPGANVLTF
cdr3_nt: TGTGCCAGCAGTCGGGTATGGGCTCCCGGGGCCAACGTCCTGACTTTC

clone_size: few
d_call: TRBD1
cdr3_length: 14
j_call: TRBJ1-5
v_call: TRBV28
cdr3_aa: CASALGTGNQPQHF
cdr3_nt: TGTGCCAGCGCCCTAGGGACAGGCAATCAGCCCCAGCATTTT

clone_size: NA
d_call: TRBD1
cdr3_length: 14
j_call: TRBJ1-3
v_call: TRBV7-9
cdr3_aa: CASSLTGGGNTIYF
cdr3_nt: TGTGCCAGCAGCTTAACAGGGGGCGGAAACACCATATATTTT

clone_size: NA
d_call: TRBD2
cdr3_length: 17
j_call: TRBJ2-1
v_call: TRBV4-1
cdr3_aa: CASSQDSTSGSSHEQFF
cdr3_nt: TGCGCCAGCAGCCAAGATTCAACTAGCGGGAGTAGCCATGAGCAGTTCTTC